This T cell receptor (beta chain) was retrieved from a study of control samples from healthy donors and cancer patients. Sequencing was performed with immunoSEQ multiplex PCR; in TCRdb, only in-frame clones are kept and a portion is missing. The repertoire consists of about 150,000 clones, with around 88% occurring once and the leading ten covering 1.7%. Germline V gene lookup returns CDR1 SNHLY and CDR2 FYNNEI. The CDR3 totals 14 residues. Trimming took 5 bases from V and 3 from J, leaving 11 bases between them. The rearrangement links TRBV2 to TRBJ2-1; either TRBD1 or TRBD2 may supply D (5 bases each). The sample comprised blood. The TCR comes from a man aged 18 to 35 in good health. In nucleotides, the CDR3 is TGTGCCAGCAGTCCGGGACCTCGCTACAATGAGCAGTTCTTC. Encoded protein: CASSPGPRYNEQFF.